The source of this TCR beta chain is a study of blood T cell repertoires in COVID-19. Study information: Sample material is recorded as cDNA or gDNA derived from T cells, B-cell-depleted T cells, or PBMCs.

Method: immunoSEQ multiplex PCR; TCRdb's copy keeps in-frame clones and lacks some. The sample has 400,000 or so clones; around 87% are singletons. CDR1 and CDR2 from the germline V gene are KGHDR and SFDVKD. The CDR3 is 13 residues long. V trimming: 4 bases; J trimming: 4 bases; junction bases outside the gene matches: 1. Sequenced sample: PBMCs or T cells enriched from blood (not recorded which). The J gene is TRBJ1-2, the V gene TRBV24-1; 8 nucleotides align to TRBD1. The source is a man in his forties or fifties in a cohort exposed to, infected with or recovered from COVID-19 (not recorded which). For the CDR3, the DNA is TGTGCCACCAGTGACACAGGGGGCTATGGCTACACCTTC. Translation gives CATSDTGGYGYTF.